The clone carrying this T cell receptor (beta chain) was detected ten times or more. No antigen is known for it. This entry is derived from a study of CD8 T cells in ankylosing spondylitis. Study-level points and caveats: Fewer than 10 highly homologous variants made up a TCR beta motif that seemed to typify ankylosing spondylitis blood.

Trimming took 5 bases from V and 2 from J, leaving 13 bases between them. Germline loops: CDR1 MNHNS, CDR2 SASEGT. This CDR3 comprises 15 residues. TCRdb reprocessed the 5' RACE reads with MiXCR, giving one entry per CDR3 protein. Here the sample spans around 150,000 distinct CDR3 sequences, 18% being singletons. This sequence was found in a male donor with ankylosing spondylitis or in good health (not recorded which). The source material was blood, either unsorted or a sorted T cell fraction (not recorded which). This rearrangement joins TRBV6-1 to TRBJ1-5; possibly TRBD1 for D (6 bases). The CDR3 coding sequence is TGTGCCAGCAGTACCGGACAGTATCGCAATCAGCCCCAGCATTTT. This translates into CASSTGQYRNQPQHF.